This entry features one T cell receptor beta chain sequence. This entry belongs to a study of blood T cell repertoires in COVID-19. Study overall: Samples representing acute and convalescent COVID-19 were sourced from the United States, Italy and Spain.

Assay: immunoSEQ multiplex PCR; the TCRdb copy retains only in-frame clones and omits some. The sample carries 120,000 to 150,000 clones, around 81% recorded once. The sequence was obtained from a human donor with acute or convalescent COVID-19. The donor label of this sample is uncertain. Sequenced: peripheral blood.

The CDR3 protein is CASSQDERFPTDTQYF. CDR3 coding DNA: TGTGCCAGCAGCCAAGATGAGAGGTTTCCCACAGATACGCAGTATTTT. The J gene is TRBJ2-3, the V gene TRBV3-1 (or the pseudogene TRBV3-2), with unresolved D. The germline V and J ends were trimmed by 0 bases and 2 bases, with 12 bases remaining between them. The CDR3 consists of 16 residues. Germline assignment: CDR1 LGHDT and CDR2 YNNKEL (reference sequence).